The subject of this entry is one T cell receptor (beta chain). Its antigen specificity is not known. It has no much larger one-base neighbor in the sample; base qualities were not kept. From a lookup of the germline V gene, CDR1 and CDR2 are SNHLY and FYNNEI. CDR3 length: 17 amino acids, cysteine to phenylalanine. Only the CDR3 region is kept as DNA, spanning 51 bases read in frame from base 1. Trimming costs V 3 bases and J 0 bases, and their ends lie 14 bases apart. Patients with a history of autoimmune disease or receiving systemic immunosuppression were excluded from the trial. Peripheral blood for TCR sequencing was drawn from every dose cohort at baseline, at cycle 4 day 1 and at cycle 7 day 1. The samples were taken from a phase I, first-in-human, multicenter, open-label dose-escalation trial of ivuxolimab. Adults with locally advanced or metastatic melanoma, renal cell carcinoma, hepatocellular carcinoma or head and neck squamous cell carcinoma were enrolled in the trial. Before TCR sequencing, CD4+ and CD8+ T cells were separately sorted from peripheral blood.

This sample was included in a study of OX40 agonist ivuxolimab in advanced cancers. General notes on the study: Ivuxolimab was a fully human IgG2 agonistic monoclonal antibody targeting the costimulatory receptor OX40 (CD134). Intravenous ivuxolimab was administered to patients every 2 weeks at six dose levels: 0.01, 0.1, 0.3, 1.5, 3 and 10 mg/kg. The purpose of peripheral TCRbeta sequencing was to test whether ivuxolimab changed TCR sequence diversity and led to clonal T-cell expansion. Partial responses occurred in three dose-escalation patients, of whom one had hepatocellular carcinoma and two had cutaneous melanoma. Prior anti-PD-1, anti-PD-L1 or anti-CTLA-4 therapy was permitted, and checkpoint inhibitors had been received by about two fifths of dose-escalation patients. The monotherapy dose-escalation portion (N of about 50 patients) of the phase I ivuxolimab trial is reported in the paper. Of the approximately 50 patients in dose escalation, about 20 had hepatocellular carcinoma, roughly 15 had melanoma, 9 had renal cell carcinoma and 9 had head and neck cancer. In the dose-escalation cohort, nearly 85% of patients were male, and the mean age was around 60 years with a range of about 20 to 90. Results the study describes overall, beyond this receptor: In the 0.1-3.0 mg/kg groups, partial responders had among the lowest normalized peripheral clonal expansion, particularly in CD8+ T cells. On average, CD8+ T cells showed more expanded clones than CD4+ T cells after ivuxolimab. The antigen specificity of the peripheral T cells that underwent clonal expansion was not determined. At doses of 0.1 to 3.0 mg/kg, clonal expansion of both CD4+ and CD8+ T cells in blood was seen between baseline and week 6. Low levels of normalized T-cell clonal expansion were also shown by some nonresponding patients.

To sequence the TCRbeta CDR3 region, genomic DNA was isolated from the sorted cells. The immunoSEQ Assay was used to sequence the TCRbeta CDR3 regions. In TCRdb, the immuneACCESS table is reduced to in-frame sequences with V and J assigned. These tables do not hold every clone; where another copy was compared, an unresolved V gene accounts for under half, and the others remain unexplained. This sample lists roughly 70,000 clones; around 90% were detected once. 2% of the sample is held by the ten biggest clonotypes. Sequencing was performed on CD4+ or CD8+ T cells sorted from blood, taken in a trial of the OX40 agonist ivuxolimab. Recombination linked TRBV2 to TRBJ1-4; no D gene can be assigned with confidence. The TCR was taken from an adult with an advanced solid tumor such as melanoma, head and neck, liver or kidney cancer. The nucleotide sequence is given as TGTGCCAGCAGTGACCGAGGAGGACCCTCAACTAATGAAAAACTGTTTTTT. This translates into CASSDRGGPSTNEKLFF.